A selection of T cell receptor beta chains follows, all from one sample in a study of cytomegalovirus exposure and HLA in healthy donors. Sequencing was performed with immunoSEQ multiplex PCR; in TCRdb, only in-frame clones are kept and a portion is missing. The data show some 150,000 clones, with approximately 78% seen just once and 3% held by the top ten. The sequenced sample was PBMCs. These receptors came from a man aged 35 to 55 in good health and CMV-seropositive. The CDR3 runs from the conserved cysteine through the conserved F or W. The D gene is left open where the match is weak. Rows may omit the clone size; those that give it use once, few, many or a size class.

cdr3_nt,cdr3_aa,j_call,clone_size,d_call,v_call
TGCAGCGTTGACAGGGATAGTCAGGCGGGACCCGGCGAGCAGTACTTC,CSVDRDSQAGPGEQYF,TRBJ2-7,NA,NA,TRBV29-1
TGTGCCAGCAGCTTAGTGGTTTGGGGGACAGGGCCCTACGAGCAGTACTTC,CASSLVVWGTGPYEQYF,TRBJ2-7,NA,TRBD1,TRBV7-6
TGTGCCAGCAGTACATCTAGCGGGAGCAATGAGCAGTTCTTC,CASSTSSGSNEQFF,TRBJ2-1,NA,TRBD2,TRBV28
TGTGCCAGCTCCCCCGGGACAGACTCCTACGAGCAGTACTTC,CASSPGTDSYEQYF,TRBJ2-7,NA,TRBD1,TRBV18
TGCGCCAGCAGCCAAGGGCAGGGGGGTGAAAAACTGTTTTTT,CASSQGQGGEKLFF,TRBJ1-4,NA,TRBD1,TRBV4-1
TGTGCCAGCAGACAGACTAGCGCCTCCTACGAGCAGTACTTC,CASRQTSASYEQYF,TRBJ2-7,NA,TRBD2,TRBV6-1
TGTGCCATCAGTGGTCGCCTGACAGGTAACGAGCAGTACTTC,CAISGRLTGNEQYF,TRBJ2-7,NA,NA,TRBV10-3
TGTGCCAGCAGCTTTTCGACTAGCGGGAATTTAGATACGCAGTATTTT,CASSFSTSGNLDTQYF,TRBJ2-3,NA,TRBD2,TRBV7-3
TGTGCCATCAAACTAGCGGGAGAGAATGAGCAGTTCTTC,CAIKLAGENEQFF,TRBJ2-1,few,TRBD2,TRBV10-3
TGTGCCAGCAGCTTAGAATCTGGAGGGAGCAATCAGCCCCAGCATTTT,CASSLESGGSNQPQHF,TRBJ1-5,NA,NA,TRBV7-9
TGTGCCAGCAGTGAGATGAGCGGGAGCTACAATGAGCAGTTCTTC,CASSEMSGSYNEQFF,TRBJ2-1,NA,TRBD2,TRBV6-4
TGCGCCAGCTTCCCCCAGGGTAGCGGGATTTCCTACGAGCAGTACTTC,CASFPQGSGISYEQYF,TRBJ2-7,NA,TRBD2,TRBV10-2
TGTGCCAGCAGCTTAGATTTCCCGGGAGGCGAGCAGTACTTC,CASSLDFPGGEQYF,TRBJ2-7,few,TRBD2,TRBV7-9
TGTGCCAGCAGCTTAGGAGGCGGGAGGGTAGAGACCCAGTACTTC,CASSLGGGRVETQYF,TRBJ2-5,NA,TRBD2,TRBV7-2
TGTGCCAGCAGCCCGATGGACAGGGACTATGGCTACACCTTC,CASSPMDRDYGYTF,TRBJ1-2,NA,TRBD1,TRBV7-9
TGCAGCGAATCCCAGGGGTGGTCTGATACGCAGTATTTT,CSESQGWSDTQYF,TRBJ2-3,NA,NA,TRBV29-1
TGTGCCAGCAGTCCCAGGACAGATCCGAACACCGGGGAGCTGTTTTTT,CASSPRTDPNTGELFF,TRBJ2-2,once,NA,TRBV25-1
TGTGCCAGTAGTATCGACTCGTACAATGAGCAGTTCTTC,CASSIDSYNEQFF,TRBJ2-1,few,NA,TRBV19
TGTGCCAGCAGCCAGGGGACAGAAAATCAGCCCCAGCATTTT,CASSQGTENQPQHF,TRBJ1-5,NA,TRBD1,TRBV4-2
TGTTCCAGCGCTAAGGCCTTAGGACTAGCGACGAACACCGGGGAGCTGTTTTTT,CSSAKALGLATNTGELFF,TRBJ2-2,NA,TRBD2,TRBV7-9
TGTGCCAGCAGTTACTCGATGCAGGGAGGGGGAGGGGAGCAGTACTTC,CASSYSMQGGGGEQYF,TRBJ2-7,NA,NA,TRBV6-6
TGTGCCAGCAGTTTTCAGGGCACAGATACGCAGTATTTT,CASSFQGTDTQYF,TRBJ2-3,NA,NA,TRBV27
TGTGCCAGCAGCTCGGGGAGGCCTGGCTACACCTTC,CASSSGRPGYTF,TRBJ1-2,NA,NA,TRBV7-9
TGTGCCAGCAGTTTTGTTGCACTTGGAGCTTTCTTT,CASSFVALGAFF,TRBJ1-1,NA,NA,TRBV28
TGTGCCATCAGTGAGTCCCCGCTGAGGTCTGGCTTTACTGAAGCTTTCTTT,CAISESPLRSGFTEAFF,TRBJ1-1,few,NA,TRBV10-3
TGTGCCAGCAGTTTAGGTTGGGGGGACTACTATGGCTACACCTTC,CASSLGWGDYYGYTF,TRBJ1-2,NA,NA,TRBV27
TGCGCCAGCAGCTTGACGCCAGGGGATCACGGCGGGGGGGATGAGCAGTTCTTC,CASSLTPGDHGGGDEQFF,TRBJ2-1,NA,TRBD2,TRBV5-1
TGTGCCAGCAGTTACTCACGGGGGACCGGGGAGCTGTTTTTT,CASSYSRGTGELFF,TRBJ2-2,NA,NA,TRBV6-5
TGTGCCAGCAGCTTCGGGGAGGATACGCAGTATTTT,CASSFGEDTQYF,TRBJ2-3,NA,NA,TRBV7-9
TGTGCCTGGAGTCGGGACAGGGGTACCTACGAGCAGTACTTC,CAWSRDRGTYEQYF,TRBJ2-7,NA,TRBD1,TRBV30
TGTGCCATCAGTGAGTTAGGCCAGAGGACTGAAGCTTTCTTT,CAISELGQRTEAFF,TRBJ1-1,NA,NA,TRBV10-3
TGTGCCAGTAGTGCGATCGGTTCACCCCTCCACTTT,CASSAIGSPLHF,TRBJ1-6,NA,NA,TRBV19
TGTGCCAGCAGCTTGGACAGCTCTGGAAACACCATATATTTT,CASSLDSSGNTIYF,TRBJ1-3,NA,NA,TRBV7-6